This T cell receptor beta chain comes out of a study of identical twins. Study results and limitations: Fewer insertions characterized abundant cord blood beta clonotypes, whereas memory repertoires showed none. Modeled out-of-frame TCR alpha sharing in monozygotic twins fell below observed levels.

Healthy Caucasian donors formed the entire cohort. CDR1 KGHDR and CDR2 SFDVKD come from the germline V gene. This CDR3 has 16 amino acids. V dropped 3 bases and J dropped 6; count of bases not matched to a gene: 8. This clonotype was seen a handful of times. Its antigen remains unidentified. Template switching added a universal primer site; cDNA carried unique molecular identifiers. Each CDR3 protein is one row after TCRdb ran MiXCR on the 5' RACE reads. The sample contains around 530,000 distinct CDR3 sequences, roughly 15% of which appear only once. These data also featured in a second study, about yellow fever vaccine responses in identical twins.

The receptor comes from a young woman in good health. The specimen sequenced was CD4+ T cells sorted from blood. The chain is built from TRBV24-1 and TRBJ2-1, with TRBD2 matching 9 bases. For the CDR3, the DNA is TGTGCCACCAGTGATCCGACTAGCGGTGTAGTCAATGAGCAGTTCTTC. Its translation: CATSDPTSGVVNEQFF.